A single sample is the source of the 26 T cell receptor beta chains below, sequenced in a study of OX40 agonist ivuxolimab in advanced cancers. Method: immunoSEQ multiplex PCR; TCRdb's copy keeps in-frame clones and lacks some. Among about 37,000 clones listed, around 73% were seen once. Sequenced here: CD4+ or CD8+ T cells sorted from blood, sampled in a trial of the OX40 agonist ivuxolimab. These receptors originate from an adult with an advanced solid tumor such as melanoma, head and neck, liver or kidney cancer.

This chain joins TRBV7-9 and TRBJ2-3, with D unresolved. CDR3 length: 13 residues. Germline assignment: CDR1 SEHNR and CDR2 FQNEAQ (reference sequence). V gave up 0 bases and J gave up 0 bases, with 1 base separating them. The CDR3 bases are TGTGCCAGCAGCTTAGCTAGCACAGATACGCAGTATTTT. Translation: CASSLASTDTQYF.

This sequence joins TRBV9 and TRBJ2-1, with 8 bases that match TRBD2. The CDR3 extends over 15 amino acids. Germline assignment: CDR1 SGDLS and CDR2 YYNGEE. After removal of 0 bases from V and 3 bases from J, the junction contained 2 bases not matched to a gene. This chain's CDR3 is CASSVGSGSYNEQFF. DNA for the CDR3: TGTGCCAGCAGCGTAGGGAGCGGGAGCTACAATGAGCAGTTCTTC.

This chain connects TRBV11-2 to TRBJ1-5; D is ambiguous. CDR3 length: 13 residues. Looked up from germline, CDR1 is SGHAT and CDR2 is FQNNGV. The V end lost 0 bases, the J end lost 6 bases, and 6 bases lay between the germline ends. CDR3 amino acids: CASSLEFGQPQHF. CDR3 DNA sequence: TGTGCCAGCAGCTTAGAGTTTGGTCAGCCCCAGCATTTT.

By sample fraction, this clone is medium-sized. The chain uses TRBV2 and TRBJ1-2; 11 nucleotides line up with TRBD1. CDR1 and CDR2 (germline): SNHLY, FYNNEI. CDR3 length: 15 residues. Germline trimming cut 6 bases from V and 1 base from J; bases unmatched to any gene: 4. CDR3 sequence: CASRGTGGNNYGYTF. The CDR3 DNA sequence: TGTGCCAGCAGAGGGACAGGGGGGAATAACTATGGCTACACCTTC.

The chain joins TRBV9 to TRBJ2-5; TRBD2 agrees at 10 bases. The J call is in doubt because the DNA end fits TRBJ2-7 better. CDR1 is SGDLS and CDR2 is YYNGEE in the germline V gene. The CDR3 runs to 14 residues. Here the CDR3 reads CASSVTGLAIEQYF. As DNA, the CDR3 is TGTGCCAGCAGCGTTACGGGACTAGCGATCGAGCAGTACTTC.

The CDR3 DNA reads as TGTGCCAGCAGCTTTGTTCTGAGCTCCTACAATGAGCAGTTCTTC. This encodes CASSFVLSSYNEQFF. The chain is built from TRBV7-9 and TRBJ2-1, with D unclear. The CDR3 contains 15 residues. With 3 bases removed from V and 0 bases from J, the gap between germline ends came to 9 bases. In germline, CDR1 is SEHNR, CDR2 FQNEAQ (reference sequence).

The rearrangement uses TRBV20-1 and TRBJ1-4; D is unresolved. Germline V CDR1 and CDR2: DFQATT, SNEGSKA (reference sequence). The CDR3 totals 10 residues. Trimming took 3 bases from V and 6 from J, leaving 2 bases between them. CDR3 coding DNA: TGCAGTGCTAGGCATGAAAAACTGTTTTTT. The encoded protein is CSARHEKLFF.

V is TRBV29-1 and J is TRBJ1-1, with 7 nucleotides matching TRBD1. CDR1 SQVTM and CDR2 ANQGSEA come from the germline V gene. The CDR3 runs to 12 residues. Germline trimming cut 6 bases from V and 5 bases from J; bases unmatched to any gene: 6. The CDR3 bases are TGCAGCGTCACCAGGGGGGGGACTGAAGCTTTCTTT. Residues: CSVTRGGTEAFF.

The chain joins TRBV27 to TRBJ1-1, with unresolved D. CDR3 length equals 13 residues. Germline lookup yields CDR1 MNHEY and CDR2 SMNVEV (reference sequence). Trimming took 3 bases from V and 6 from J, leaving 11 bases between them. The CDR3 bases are TGTGCCAGCAGTTTTCTGGGGTTCGCTGAAGCTTTCTTT. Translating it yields CASSFLGFAEAFF.

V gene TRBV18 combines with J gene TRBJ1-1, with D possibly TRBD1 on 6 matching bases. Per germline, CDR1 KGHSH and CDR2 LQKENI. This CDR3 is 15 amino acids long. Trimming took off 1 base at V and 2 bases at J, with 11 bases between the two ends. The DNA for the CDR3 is TGTGCCAGCTCACCACGCCGGACAGACAACACTGAAGCTTTCTTT. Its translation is CASSPRRTDNTEAFF.

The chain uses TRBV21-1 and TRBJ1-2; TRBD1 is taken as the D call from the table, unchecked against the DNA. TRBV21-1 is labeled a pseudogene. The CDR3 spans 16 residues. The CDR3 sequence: CASSDGQRGGYYGYTF. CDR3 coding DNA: TGTGCCAGCAGCGACGGACAGCGAGGTGGTTACTATGGCTACACCTTC.

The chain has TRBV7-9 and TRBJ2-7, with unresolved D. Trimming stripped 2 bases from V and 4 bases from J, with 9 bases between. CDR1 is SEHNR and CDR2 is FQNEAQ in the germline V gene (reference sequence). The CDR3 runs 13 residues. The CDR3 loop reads CASSLRLEYEQYF. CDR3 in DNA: TGTGCCAGCAGCTTAAGGCTGGAGTACGAGCAGTACTTC.

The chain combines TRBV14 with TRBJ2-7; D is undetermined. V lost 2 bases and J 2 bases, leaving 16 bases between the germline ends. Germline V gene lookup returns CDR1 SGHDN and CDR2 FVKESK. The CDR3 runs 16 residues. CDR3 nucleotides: TGTGCCAGCAGCCAATCGGTTCTGCCAGGCCCCTACGAGCAGTACTTC. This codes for CASSQSVLPGPYEQYF.

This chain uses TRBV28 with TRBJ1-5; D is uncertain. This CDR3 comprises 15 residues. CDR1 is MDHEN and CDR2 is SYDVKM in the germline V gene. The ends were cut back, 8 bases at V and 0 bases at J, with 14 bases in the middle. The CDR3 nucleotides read TGTGCCAGCTGTATGGGGTCCTATAGCAATCAGCCCCAGCATTTT. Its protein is CASCMGSYSNQPQHF.

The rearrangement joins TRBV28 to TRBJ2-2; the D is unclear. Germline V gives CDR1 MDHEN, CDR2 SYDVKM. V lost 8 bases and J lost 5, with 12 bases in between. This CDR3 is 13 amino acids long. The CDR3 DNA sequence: TGTGCCAGCTACCCAGGCTGGACCGGGGAGCTGTTTTTT. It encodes CASYPGWTGELFF.

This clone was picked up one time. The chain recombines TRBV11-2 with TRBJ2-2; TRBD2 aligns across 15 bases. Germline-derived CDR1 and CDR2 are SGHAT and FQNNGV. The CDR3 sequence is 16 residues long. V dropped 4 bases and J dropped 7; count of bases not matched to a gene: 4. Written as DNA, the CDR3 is TGTGCCAGCAGCTCGGGACTAGCGGGGGGTGGCGGGGAGCTGTTTTTT. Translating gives CASSSGLAGGGGELFF.

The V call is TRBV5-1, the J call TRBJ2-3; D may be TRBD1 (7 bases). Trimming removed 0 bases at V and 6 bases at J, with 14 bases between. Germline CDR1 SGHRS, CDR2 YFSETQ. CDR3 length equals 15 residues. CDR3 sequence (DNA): TGCGCCAGCAGCTTGGGAGGAGGGGGCGTCGATACGCAGTATTTT. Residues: CASSLGGGGVDTQYF.

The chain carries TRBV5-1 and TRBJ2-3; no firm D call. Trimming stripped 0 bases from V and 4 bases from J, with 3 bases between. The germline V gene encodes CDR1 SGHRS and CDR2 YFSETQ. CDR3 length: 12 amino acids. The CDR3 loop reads CASSLGADTQYF. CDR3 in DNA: TGCGCCAGCAGCTTGGGGGCAGATACGCAGTATTTT.

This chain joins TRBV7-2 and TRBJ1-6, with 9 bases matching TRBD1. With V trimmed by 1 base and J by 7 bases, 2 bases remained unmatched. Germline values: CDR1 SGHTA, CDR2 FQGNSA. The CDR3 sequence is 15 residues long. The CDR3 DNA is TGTGCCAGCAGCTTAGAGGGACAGGGAAATTCACCCCTCCACTTT. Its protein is CASSLEGQGNSPLHF.

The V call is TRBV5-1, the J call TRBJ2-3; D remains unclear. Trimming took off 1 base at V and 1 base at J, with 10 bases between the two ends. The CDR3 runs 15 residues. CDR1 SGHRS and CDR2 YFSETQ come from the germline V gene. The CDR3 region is CASSLQADRTDTQYF. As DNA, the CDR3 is TGCGCCAGCAGCTTGCAGGCGGACCGCACAGATACGCAGTATTTT.

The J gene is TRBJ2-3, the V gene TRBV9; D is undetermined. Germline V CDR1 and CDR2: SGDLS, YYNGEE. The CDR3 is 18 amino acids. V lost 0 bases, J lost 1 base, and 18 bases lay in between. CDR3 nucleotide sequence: TGTGCCAGCAGCGTAGGTTCGACGATCCAGGTTGGCACAGATACGCAGTATTTT. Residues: CASSVGSTIQVGTDTQYF.

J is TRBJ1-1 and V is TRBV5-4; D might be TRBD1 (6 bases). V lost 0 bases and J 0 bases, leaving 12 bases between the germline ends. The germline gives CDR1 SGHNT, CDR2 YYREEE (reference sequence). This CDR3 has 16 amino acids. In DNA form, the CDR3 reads TGTGCCAGCAGCTTGGAGGGGGGCAGGATGAACACTGAAGCTTTCTTT. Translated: CASSLEGGRMNTEAFF.

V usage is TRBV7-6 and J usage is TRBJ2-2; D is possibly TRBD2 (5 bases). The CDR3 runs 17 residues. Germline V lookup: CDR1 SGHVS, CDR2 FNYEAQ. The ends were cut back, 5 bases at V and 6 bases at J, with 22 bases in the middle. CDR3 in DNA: TGTGCCAGCAGCCCACTTTCTGCGAGCTATAGCGCCGGGGAGCTGTTTTTT. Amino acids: CASSPLSASYSAGELFF.

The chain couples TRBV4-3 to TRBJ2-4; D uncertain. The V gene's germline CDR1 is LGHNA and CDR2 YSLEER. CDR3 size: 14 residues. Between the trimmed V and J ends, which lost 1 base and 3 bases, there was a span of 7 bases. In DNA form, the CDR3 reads TGCGCCAGCAGCCAAGGCGTGAACAAAAACATTCAGTACTTC. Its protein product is CASSQGVNKNIQYF.

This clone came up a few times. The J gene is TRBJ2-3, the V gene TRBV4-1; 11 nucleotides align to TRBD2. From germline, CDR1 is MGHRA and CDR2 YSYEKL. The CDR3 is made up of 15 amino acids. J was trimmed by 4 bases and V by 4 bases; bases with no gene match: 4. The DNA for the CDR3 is TGCGCCAGCAGCCCTCTAGCGGGGGGCCCAGATACGCAGTATTTT. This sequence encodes CASSPLAGGPDTQYF.

CDR3 nucleotide sequence: TGTGCCAGCAGTATGACTTCGGGACAGGGGGTACGATATGGCTACACCTTC. Translating it yields CASSMTSGQGVRYGYTF. The V call is TRBV27, the J call TRBJ1-2; TRBD1 agrees at 11 bases. Looked up from germline, CDR1 is MNHEY and CDR2 is SMNVEV (reference sequence). After removal of 5 bases from V and 5 bases from J, the junction contained 13 bases not matched to a gene. The CDR3 loop spans 17 amino acids.